These T cell receptor beta chains were read from a single sample in a study of cytomegalovirus exposure and HLA in healthy donors. TCRdb's table, derived via immunoSEQ multiplex PCR, lists solely in-frame clones and lacks some. The data hold fewer than 200,000 clones, with about 12% observed a single time. Sequencing was carried out using PBMCs. These TCRs come from a man in his forties or fifties in good health and CMV-seropositive. The conserved cysteine and the conserved F or W are not part of the CDR3 here. Fields, in order: V gene, CDR3 protein.

v_gene: TRBV27; CDR3aa: ASSRGGGYGYT
v_gene: TRBV5-4; CDR3aa: ASSLDGRGDSPLH
v_gene: TRBV5-8; CDR3aa: ASSLQGANEKLF
v_gene: TRBV5-1; CDR3aa: ASSILQGQTTQY
v_gene: TRBV29-1; CDR3aa: SVAFRQGEQF
v_gene: TRBV6-6; CDR3aa: ASSSPGQPQH
v_gene: TRBV19; CDR3aa: ASSMGTGHGYT
v_gene: TRBV6-1; CDR3aa: ASRNTVNTEAF
v_gene: TRBV18; CDR3aa: ASSLDTPGNEQF
v_gene: TRBV2; CDR3aa: ASRAGQGGNIQY
v_gene: TRBV20-1; CDR3aa: SAGVEKLF
v_gene: TRBV30; CDR3aa: AWSVRALNTEAF
v_gene: TRBV5-1; CDR3aa: ASSLAGVETQY
v_gene: TRBV5-1; CDR3aa: ASSFGQGVYNEQF
v_gene: TRBV2; CDR3aa: ATSETSYQY
v_gene: TRBV18; CDR3aa: ASSSRVSGELF
v_gene: TRBV2; CDR3aa: ASRVSRGSEKLF
v_gene: TRBV21-1; CDR3aa: ASSKRTSGGLNNTQY
v_gene: TRBV6-1; CDR3aa: ASRQRTVENTEAF
v_gene: TRBV4-3; CDR3aa: ASSLKSNLSYNEQF
v_gene: TRBV9; CDR3aa: ASSVASGGAMYNEQF
v_gene: TRBV15; CDR3aa: ATSRGPRGGRSNQPQH
v_gene: TRBV4-3; CDR3aa: ASSAGLASNEQF
v_gene: TRBV5-4; CDR3aa: ASSLVGSTEAF
v_gene: TRBV6-5; CDR3aa: ASSPGTVTTGELF
v_gene: TRBV7-2; CDR3aa: ASSIRQEAYEQY
v_gene: TRBV25-1; CDR3aa: ASSDSKSSNQPQH
v_gene: TRBV19; CDR3aa: ASSIGGLSNQPQH
v_gene: TRBV15; CDR3aa: ATSGTGYGYGYT
v_gene: TRBV4-1; CDR3aa: ASSQDPGQFYEQY
v_gene: TRBV6-5; CDR3aa: ASRGPGVNYGYT
v_gene: TRBV5-1; CDR3aa: ASSPGLATYNEQF
v_gene: TRBV5-4; CDR3aa: ASSLKQGVRTEAF
v_gene: TRBV28; CDR3aa: ASSLYGTTQETQY
v_gene: TRBV9; CDR3aa: ASSPGTGRVNTEAF
v_gene: TRBV28; CDR3aa: ASSLGQGRREKLF
v_gene: TRBV5-4; CDR3aa: ASSLWTGTDTQY
v_gene: TRBV6-5; CDR3aa: ASSYGTSGEQF
v_gene: TRBV19; CDR3aa: ASSFPGDAQF
v_gene: TRBV4-2; CDR3aa: ASSQMGQNNQPQH
v_gene: TRBV7-9; CDR3aa: ATEGRDEKLF
v_gene: TRBV28; CDR3aa: ASSLQGAIGTEAF